These 21 T cell receptor beta chains were sequenced from one sample in a study of sequential checkpoint blockade in melanoma. The treatment denotes: randomized to nivolumab then ipilimumab (arm A) or the reverse (arm B). The repertoire was sequenced with immunoSEQ multiplex PCR; TCRdb's copy has only in-frame clones and lacks some. The sample yields some 17,000 clones, about 75% seen once. The sample consisted of CD8+ T cells sorted from blood (inferred from file names), taken from a patient given nivolumab and ipilimumab in sequence. All receptors come from a human donor with melanoma.

The J gene is TRBJ2-2, the V gene TRBV9; D is unresolved. The germline V gene has CDR1 SGDLS and CDR2 YYNGEE. The CDR3 consists of 15 residues. The V and J ends lost 0 bases and 3 bases respectively, with 9 bases between them. This CDR3 is CASSVEVVDTGELFF. Here the CDR3 DNA reads TGTGCCAGCAGCGTAGAAGTGGTAGACACCGGGGAGCTGTTTTTT. Combining the CDR3 with reference TRBV9 and TRBJ2-2 gives the whole variable domain DSGVTQTPKHLITATGQRVTLRCSPRSGDLSVYWYQQSLDQGLQFLIQYYNGEERAKGNILERFSAQQFPDLHSELNLSSLELGDSALYFCASSVEVVDTGELFFGEGSRLTVL.

V and J are TRBV7-3 and TRBJ2-5; 9 nucleotides match TRBD1. Losses at the gene ends were 2 bases for V and 3 bases for J; bases not matched to a gene: 7. Per germline, CDR1 SGHTA and CDR2 FQGTGA. CDR3 length equals 16 residues. In DNA form, the CDR3 reads TGTGCCAGCAGCTTACGGGGCCGGGACAGGGAAGAGACCCAGTACTTC. Translation: CASSLRGRDREETQYF. Variable domain in full (rest from reference TRBV7-3 and TRBJ2-5): GAGVSQTPSNKVTEKGKYVELRCDPISGHTALYWYRQSLGQGPEFLIYFQGTGAADDSGLPNDRFFAVRPEGSVSTLKIQRTERGDSAVYLCASSLRGRDREETQYFGPGTRLLVL.

This chain links TRBV7-3 with TRBJ1-2; no reliable D call. The CDR3 is 15 residues long. V dropped 5 bases and J dropped 2 bases, with 15 bases sitting between them. The V gene's germline CDR1 is SGHTA and CDR2 FQGTGA. CDR3 bases: TGTGCCAGCAGCCCAGAGGCGGGCGGGAACTATGGCTACACCTTC. Translation: CASSPEAGGNYGYTF.

Only one count was recorded for this clone. V usage is TRBV7-9 and J usage is TRBJ2-2, with a weak D call TRBD2 (6 bases). The germline gives CDR1 SEHNR, CDR2 FQNEAQ (reference sequence). The CDR3 contains 15 residues. Trimming left V 2 bases short and J 6 bases short, with 13 bases between. The CDR3 here is CASSLLRAGPGELFF. The CDR3 nucleotides read TGTGCCAGCAGCTTATTGCGCGCGGGGCCCGGGGAGCTGTTTTTT.

The chain carries TRBV30 and TRBJ2-7; 8 bases map to TRBD1. Looked up from germline, CDR1 is GTSNPN and CDR2 is SVGIG (reference sequence). V lost 5 bases to trimming and J lost 2 bases; unmatched junction nucleotides: 8. The CDR3 consists of 14 residues. The DNA for the CDR3 is TGTGCCTGGGAGAGACAGGGGACTGCCTACGAGCAGTACTTC. This translates into CAWERQGTAYEQYF.

The V call is TRBV2, the J call TRBJ2-7; tentative D call: TRBD1 (5 bases). From germline, CDR1 is SNHLY and CDR2 FYNNEI. With 6 bases removed from V and 2 bases from J, the gap between germline ends came to 17 bases. The CDR3 runs 15 residues. The CDR3 DNA follows: TGTGCCAGCAGGAAAGGCTACGACAGAGCCTACGAGCAGTACTTC. Protein: CASRKGYDRAYEQYF.

This clone has just one count. J is TRBJ1-1 and V is TRBV6-5; D gene uncertain. Looked up from germline, CDR1 is MNHEY and CDR2 is SVGAGI. The CDR3 contains 15 residues. V dropped 0 bases and J dropped 1 base, with 9 bases sitting between them. The DNA for the CDR3 is TGTGCCAGCAGTTACTCGCCAGCGGGGAACACTGAAGCTTTCTTT. It encodes CASSYSPAGNTEAFF.

V is TRBV27 and J is TRBJ2-2; D ambiguous. CDR3 length: 15 amino acids. The germline V gene has CDR1 MNHEY and CDR2 SMNVEV (reference sequence). Trimming cost V 2 bases and J 2 bases, with 9 bases left between them. CDR3 amino acids: CASSLRGGNTGELFF. In DNA form, the CDR3 reads TGTGCCAGCAGTTTACGAGGCGGCAACACCGGGGAGCTGTTTTTT.

This clone has a handful of counts. The V gene is TRBV2, the J gene TRBJ2-1; D not certain. The CDR3 spans 13 residues. Germline V gene sequence: CDR1 SNHLY, CDR2 FYNNEI. V lost 1 base to trimming and J lost 7 bases, with 8 bases between them. The DNA for the CDR3 is TGTGCCAGCAGTGAAGTCCCGAGAAATGAGCAGTTCTTC. Translating gives CASSEVPRNEQFF.

This chain links TRBV11-2 with TRBJ1-3, with unresolved D. Trimming shortened V by 3 bases and J by 0 bases, and 12 bases separated the two germline ends. The CDR3 sequence is 16 residues long. From germline, CDR1 is SGHAT and CDR2 FQNNGV. CDR3 residues: CASSFQAYSSGNTIYF. CDR3 in DNA: TGTGCCAGCAGCTTTCAGGCATACAGCTCTGGAAACACCATATATTTT.

The chain carries TRBV5-1 and TRBJ2-3, with TRBD2 matching 10 bases. Per the germline V gene, CDR1 is SGHRS and CDR2 is YFSETQ. V dropped 3 bases and J dropped 5; count of bases not matched to a gene: 9. This CDR3 is built from 16 residues. The CDR3 DNA is TGCGCCAGCAGCTCCCGAGAAGCGGGGGGGAAAGATACGCAGTATTTT. This sequence encodes CASSSREAGGKDTQYF.

The J gene is TRBJ2-7, the V gene TRBV30, with a tentative D call TRBD2 (5 bases). Looked up from germline, CDR1 is GTSNPN and CDR2 is SVGIG (reference sequence). The V end lost 5 bases, the J end lost 4 bases, and 9 bases lay between the germline ends. This CDR3 is 11 amino acids long. CDR3: CAWETGYEQYF. CDR3 nucleotides: TGTGCCTGGGAAACGGGGTACGAGCAGTACTTC.

CDR3 sequence (DNA): TGTGCCAGCAGTGGGCGCGGGCGTGGGACCGGGGAGCTGTTTTTT. Amino acid sequence: CASSGRGRGTGELFF. This chain joins TRBV6-5 and TRBJ2-2; TRBD2 might be the D (5 bases). V dropped 5 bases and J dropped 5 bases, with 15 bases sitting between them. CDR3 size: 15 residues. Germline V CDR1 and CDR2: MNHEY, SVGAGI.

CDR3 bases: TGTGCCAGCAGTGAAGCGCCGAGACAGATCTATGGCTACACCTTC. Protein product: CASSEAPRQIYGYTF. The chain combines TRBV6-1 with TRBJ1-2; the D gene is possibly TRBD1 (5 bases). V was cut by 0 bases and J by 4 bases, with 12 bases left in between. The CDR3 length is 15 residues. Germline V gene lookup returns CDR1 MNHNS and CDR2 SASEGT.

The chain has TRBV7-9 and TRBJ1-1; D possibly corresponds to TRBD1 (5 bases). The germline gives CDR1 SEHNR, CDR2 FQNEAQ (reference sequence). This CDR3 is built from 15 residues. The germline V and J ends were trimmed by 2 bases and 4 bases, with 14 bases remaining between them. This CDR3 is CASSLPPGGSTEAFF. The CDR3 DNA sequence: TGTGCCAGCAGCTTACCCCCCGGGGGGAGCACTGAAGCTTTCTTT.

V gene TRBV5-6 combines with J gene TRBJ2-7; 9 bases align to TRBD1. The CDR3 sequence is 14 residues long. The V gene end was trimmed by 0 bases and the J gene end by 2 bases; junction bases not matched to a gene: 0. Looked up from germline, CDR1 is SGHDT and CDR2 is YYEEEE. The CDR3 here is CASSLGQGAYEQYF. The CDR3 DNA is TGTGCCAGCAGCTTGGGACAGGGGGCCTACGAGCAGTACTTC.

This chain uses TRBV13 with TRBJ2-1, with 13 bases fitting TRBD2. V shed 5 bases and J 10 bases; nucleotides not matched to a gene: 14. The CDR3 loop spans 17 amino acids. Germline V gives CDR1 PRHDT, CDR2 FYEKMQ (reference sequence). Written as DNA, the CDR3 is TGTGCCAGCAGCCTTGGACTAGCGGGGGCCAGAGACCCAGAGCAGTTCTTC. This sequence encodes CASSLGLAGARDPEQFF.

V and J are TRBV29-1 and TRBJ2-3; 8 nucleotides line up with TRBD2. The CDR3 contains 13 residues. The germline CDR1 and CDR2 sequences are SQVTM and ANQGSEA. V lost 7 bases to trimming and J lost 2 bases; unmatched junction nucleotides: 5. The CDR3 spells CSAASGYTDTQYF. The DNA of the CDR3 is TGCAGCGCCGCTAGCGGGTACACAGATACGCAGTATTTT.

The chain uses TRBV25-1 and TRBJ2-7; D call uncertain. Between the trimmed V and J ends, which lost 2 bases and 13 bases, there was a span of 15 bases. The germline V gene encodes CDR1 MGHDK and CDR2 SYGVNS. This CDR3 has 12 residues. CDR3 bases: TGTGCCAGCAGTGAAAGGCGGCAGAGTTTTTACTTC. It yields the protein CASSERRQSFYF.

This chain connects TRBV14 to TRBJ1-2; D may be TRBD1 (6 bases). Deletions cut 0 bases from V and 2 bases from J, with 19 bases between. The CDR3 length is 18 residues. In germline, CDR1 is SGHDN, CDR2 FVKESK. The CDR3 DNA is TGTGCCAGCAGCCAAGATTACCCTACCGGGACACCAAACTATGGCTACACCTTC. It yields the protein CASSQDYPTGTPNYGYTF.

The rearrangement links TRBV4-3 to TRBJ2-5, with 9 bases matching TRBD2. The J call is in doubt because the DNA end fits TRBJ2-7 better. Germline V gives CDR1 LGHNA, CDR2 YSLEER. The CDR3 length is 16 residues. CDR3 sequence (DNA): TGCGCCAGCAGCCAAGATCTTGCAGCGGGAGGCTACGAGCAGTACTTC. Encoded protein: CASSQDLAAGGYEQYF.